These 8 T cell receptor beta chains came from one sample sequenced in a study of T cells in Graves' hyperthyroidism and ophthalmopathy. Amplification yielded TCR beta CDR3 regions, with RNA transcripts as the source. Initially, a first-round RT-PCR of the TCR CDR3 employed the HTBI primer set. One entry per CDR3 protein results from TCRdb running MiXCR on the multiplex PCR reads. Among 350,000 to 450,000 distinct CDR3 sequences listed, over 11% were seen once. Sequencing was carried out using blood. These receptors were collected from a middle-aged man with Graves' ophthalmopathy.

This chain joins TRBV9 and TRBJ2-3; D is perhaps TRBD2 (5 bases). V gave up 3 bases and J gave up 4 bases, with 9 bases separating them. The CDR3 is 13 amino acids. Per the germline V gene, CDR1 is SGDLS and CDR2 is YYNGEE. CDR3 DNA sequence: TGTGCCAGCAGCGAGACACTAGCAGATACGCAGTATTTT. Its protein is CASSETLADTQYF.

The chain has TRBV12-3 or TRBV12-4 and TRBJ1-2; D gene ambiguous. The V gene lost 5 bases and the J gene lost 4 bases, with 14 bases spanning the gap. The CDR3 runs 14 residues. CDR3 region: CASSPRNPVYGYTF. The DNA of the CDR3 is TGTGCCAGCAGTCCACGGAACCCAGTCTATGGCTACACCTTC.

About this clonotype itself: At one of its ends the junction is not consistent with the germline gene, which may arise from a read error. V usage is TRBV12-3 or TRBV12-4 and J usage is TRBJ2-7; TRBD2 matches 8 bases. This CDR3 contains 15 residues. DNA for the CDR3: TGTGCCGGCAGTTTGTCGGGACTAGGGGTCCACGAGCAGTACTTC. Translation gives CAGSLSGLGVHEQYF.

This clonotype was seen many times. This sequence joins TRBV12-3 or TRBV12-4 and TRBJ2-7; TRBD2 matches at 8 bases. The CDR3 spans 13 residues. The V segment lost 6 bases and the J segment 2 bases; nucleotides outside the gene matches: 3. CDR3 sequence reads: CASRFGGAYEQYF. CDR3 nucleotide sequence: TGTGCCAGCAGATTCGGGGGGGCCTACGAGCAGTACTTC.

Remarks on this clonotype: A single base separates this from a much larger clone, so it may be a read error. The rearrangement uses TRBV5-1 and TRBJ2-1; D is uncertain. Germline V gene sequence: CDR1 SGHRS, CDR2 YFSETQ. The CDR3 has 14 residues. DNA of the CDR3: TGCGCCAGCAGCACGACGGTCAGAACCAATGAGCGGTTCTTC. It is translated as CASSTTVRTNERFF.

This clonotype was counted a few times. The J gene is TRBJ1-2, the V gene TRBV4-1; 12 bases map to TRBD1. There are 15 residues in the CDR3. Germline V lookup: CDR1 MGHRA, CDR2 YSYEKL. The junction had 7 bases not matched to a gene; V was cut back by 5 bases and J by 6 bases. The CDR3 here is CASSYRDRGLDGYTF. The CDR3, as DNA: TGCGCCAGCAGCTACCGGGACAGGGGGCTCGATGGCTACACCTTC.

The chain joins TRBV6-1 to TRBJ2-5; D ambiguous. Trimming shortened V by 7 bases and J by 2 bases, and 11 bases separated the two germline ends. This CDR3 has 13 residues. CDR1 and CDR2 (germline): MNHNS, SASEGT. In nucleotides, the CDR3 is TGTGCCAGCACCCTGATAATACAAGAGACCCAGTACTTC. It specifies CASTLIIQETQYF.

This clonotype was detected only a few times. The chain is built from TRBV7-9 and TRBJ2-5; possibly TRBD1 for D (6 bases). This CDR3 is 18 amino acids long. V lost 5 bases to trimming and J lost 5 bases, with 27 bases between them. Germline CDR1 is SEHNR and CDR2 is FQNEAQ (reference sequence). CDR3 DNA: TGTGCCAGCAGCCCCCTTGGGCAGGGGAAGGACCGACGGGAGACCCAGTACTTC. It is translated as CASSPLGQGKDRRETQYF.